The next 17 T cell receptor beta chains were all read from a single sample in a study of T cell responses to AZD1222 COVID-19 vaccine. TCRdb's copy holds only in-frame clones and misses some; the assay was immunoSEQ multiplex PCR. This sample carries about 100,000 clones, 80% to 90% of them seen once, and the ten largest clones take roughly 15%. The sample here was peripheral blood, taken on day 0 of AZD1222 vaccination. All receptors come from an adult in good health.

The chain employs TRBV5-1 and TRBJ1-1; weak D call: TRBD1 (5 bases). Trimming left V 0 bases short and J 2 bases short, with 11 bases between. Germline CDR1 SGHRS, CDR2 YFSETQ. This CDR3 comprises 15 residues. In DNA form, the CDR3 reads TGCGCCAGCAGCTTGGCCCTGACAGTTAACACTGAAGCTTTCTTT. It translates to CASSLALTVNTEAFF.

This clone has more than one count but fewer than ten. The chain recombines TRBV5-1 with TRBJ1-1; D unresolved. Trimming removed 0 bases at V and 1 base at J, with 10 bases between. Germline lookup yields CDR1 SGHRS and CDR2 YFSETQ. The CDR3 runs 15 residues. The CDR3 spells CASSLGLAENTEAFF. In DNA form, the CDR3 reads TGCGCCAGCAGCTTGGGATTGGCAGAGAACACTGAAGCTTTCTTT.

The chain couples TRBV5-4 to TRBJ1-1; D unclear. The CDR3 loop spans 14 amino acids. CDR1 and CDR2 (germline): SGHNT, YYREEE (reference sequence). The V gene lost 4 bases and the J gene lost 6 bases, with 16 bases spanning the gap. Written as DNA, the CDR3 is TGTGCCAGCAGCCCAGAAACCCCCATAGCTGAAGCTTTCTTT. This codes for CASSPETPIAEAFF.

The CDR3: CASSINSGRRADTQYF. For the CDR3, the DNA is TGTGCCAGCAGCATAAATAGCGGGAGAAGGGCAGATACGCAGTATTTT. This chain links TRBV7-2 with TRBJ2-3; 9 bases map to TRBD2. The CDR3 spans 16 residues. J lost 4 bases, V lost 5 bases, and 10 bases had no gene match. Germline CDR1 and CDR2: SGHTA and FQGNSA.

This chain connects TRBV30 to TRBJ1-4; D remains ambiguous. Germline values: CDR1 GTSNPN, CDR2 SVGIG (reference sequence). The length of the CDR3 is 13 residues. V dropped 2 bases and J dropped 4 bases, with 8 bases sitting between them. The DNA of the CDR3 is TGTGCCTGGAGTCTCCAACTTAATGAAAAACTGTTTTTT. It specifies CAWSLQLNEKLFF.

The V and J genes are TRBV2 and TRBJ1-1; no firm D call. Germline-derived CDR1 and CDR2 are SNHLY and FYNNEI. This CDR3 has 11 residues. Trimming removed 10 bases at V and 1 base at J, with 7 bases between. For the CDR3, the DNA is TGTGCCACCGATTCGAACACTGAAGCTTTCTTT. Translation gives CATDSNTEAFF.

The chain couples TRBV6-5 to TRBJ2-3; D is undetermined. From germline, CDR1 is MNHEY and CDR2 SVGAGI. This CDR3 contains 11 residues. Trimming removed 2 bases from V and 8 bases from J, with 5 bases in between. CDR3 DNA sequence: TGTGCCAGCAGTTACCTGGGTACGCAGTATTTT. This translates into CASSYLGTQYF.

This chain links TRBV5-1 with TRBJ1-4, with D uncertain. V dropped 4 bases and J dropped 0 bases, with 10 bases sitting between them. CDR1 and CDR2 (germline): SGHRS, YFSETQ. The CDR3 spans 15 residues. The CDR3 loop reads CASSTSPATNEKLFF. DNA of the CDR3: TGCGCCAGCAGCACTTCACCTGCAACTAATGAAAAACTGTTTTTT.

The V and J genes are TRBV7-6 and TRBJ2-7; the D gene is possibly TRBD1 (6 bases). V was pared by 1 base and J by 2 bases, with 15 bases between. This CDR3 spans 16 amino acids. Germline loops: CDR1 SGHVS, CDR2 FNYEAQ. In DNA, the CDR3 is TGTGCCAGCAGCTTAGAGAGTCCAGGGGCCGCCTACGAGCAGTACTTC. As protein: CASSLESPGAAYEQYF.

This chain joins TRBV6-5 and TRBJ1-1; a possible D gene is TRBD1 (5 bases). Germline V lookup: CDR1 MNHEY, CDR2 SVGAGI. V was shortened by 6 bases and J by 1 base, with 12 bases between the two germline ends. The CDR3 runs 14 residues. CDR3 DNA: TGTGCCAGCAGGCTGACAGCAACGAACACTGAAGCTTTCTTT. It yields the protein CASRLTATNTEAFF.

The chain joins TRBV6-5 to TRBJ1-1, with 9 positions matching TRBD1. In germline, CDR1 is MNHEY, CDR2 SVGAGI. V dropped 5 bases and J dropped 2; count of bases not matched to a gene: 3. This CDR3 has 14 residues. Here the CDR3 reads CASSTGQGNTEAFF. Written as DNA, the CDR3 is TGTGCCAGCAGTACGGGACAGGGAAACACTGAAGCTTTCTTT.

The chain carries TRBV6-2 or TRBV6-3 and TRBJ1-2, with 8 positions matching TRBD1. V shed 5 bases and J 5 bases; nucleotides not matched to a gene: 7. This CDR3 region has 14 residues. In germline, CDR1 is MNHEY, CDR2 SVGEGT. CDR3: CASSLGQADYGYTF. The CDR3 bases are TGTGCCAGCAGTCTGGGACAGGCTGATTATGGCTACACCTTC.

This chain connects TRBV27 to TRBJ1-2; a weak D match, TRBD1 (6 bases). Germline CDR1 is MNHEY and CDR2 is SMNVEV (reference sequence). The CDR3 totals 13 residues. Between the trimmed V and J ends, which lost 5 bases and 5 bases, there was a span of 12 bases. CDR3 DNA sequence: TGTGCCAGCAGTACTGGACAGTGGTATGGCTACACCTTC. Translation: CASSTGQWYGYTF.

The chain employs TRBV2 and TRBJ2-7; TRBD1 matches at 9 bases. J gave up 6 bases and V 8 bases, and 8 bases lay outside the gene matches. The CDR3 is 13 amino acids. CDR1 is SNHLY and CDR2 is FYNNEI in the germline V gene. The CDR3 nucleotides are TGTGCCAGCCGTAGTACAGGGGGCAGCGAGCAGTACTTC. This translates into CASRSTGGSEQYF.

The V call is TRBV6-5, the J call TRBJ2-7, with a possible D match to TRBD1 (6 bases). This CDR3 comprises 13 residues. V gave up 6 bases and J gave up 3 bases, with 12 bases separating them. Germline assignment: CDR1 MNHEY and CDR2 SVGAGI. The CDR3 DNA reads TGTGCCAGCAGCCGGACAGAAGTCTACGAGCAGTACTTC. Residues: CASSRTEVYEQYF.

The genes are TRBV6-5 and TRBJ2-2, with D maybe TRBD2 (6 bases). Trimming stripped 7 bases from V and 2 bases from J, with 11 bases between. The CDR3 runs 14 residues. Germline-derived CDR1 and CDR2 are MNHEY and SVGAGI. This CDR3 reads CASTTAGNTGELFF. The CDR3 DNA is TGTGCCAGCACGACGGCGGGAAACACCGGGGAGCTGTTTTTT.

This chain connects TRBV5-4 to TRBJ2-3; 11 bases fit TRBD2. V dropped 4 bases and J dropped 6; count of bases not matched to a gene: 10. The CDR3 has 16 amino acids. The germline V gene has CDR1 SGHNT and CDR2 YYREEE (reference sequence). Here the CDR3 DNA reads TGTGCCAGCAGCGGGGGACTAGCGGCTCCAGGGGATACGCAGTATTTT. Its protein is CASSGGLAAPGDTQYF.